Listed here are 16 T cell receptor beta chains from one sample, sequenced in a study of CD8 T cells in Susac syndrome (dated by TCRdb to between 2019 and 2020). The library was produced with the immunoSEQ multiplex PCR assay. RNA was extracted using the RNeasy kit, and roughly 0.5 to 1 microgram was reverse transcribed with random hexamers. TCRdb passed the public sequencing reads through fastp at Q25 and MiXCR, retaining productive beta sequences. Rows are unified per CDR3 protein, each entry keeping the most common DNA and genes. The sample includes about 130,000 distinct CDR3 sequences, with around 94% observed a single time. Roughly 0.087% of the sample lies in the top ten. Sequencing was carried out using CD4+ T cells from PBMCs. The receptor source for this set is a human donor in good health.

The chain has TRBV7-9 and TRBJ2-5; maybe TRBD1 (7 bases). The CDR3 length is 15 residues. Germline CDR1 and CDR2: SEHNR and FQNEAQ (reference sequence). Trimming took off 2 bases at V and 2 bases at J, with 12 bases between the two ends. The CDR3 nucleotides read TGTGCCAGCAGCTTAACCAGGGGGGCTCAAGAGACCCAGTACTTC. Residues: CASSLTRGAQETQYF.

V is TRBV29-1 and J is TRBJ1-2; D gene unclear. The germline gives CDR1 SQVTM, CDR2 ANQGSEA. V was cut by 2 bases and J by 0 bases, with 7 bases left in between. This CDR3 has 13 residues. The CDR3 region is CSVENSANYGYTF. The CDR3 nucleotides are TGCAGCGTTGAAAATAGCGCTAACTATGGCTACACCTTC.

The CDR3 spells CSAREEGGENTIYF. The CDR3 DNA reads as TGCAGTGCTAGAGAGGAGGGCGGGGAGAACACCATATATTTT. The chain has TRBV20-1 and TRBJ1-3, with D unclear. Germline CDR1 and CDR2: DFQATT and SNEGSKA (reference sequence). This CDR3 comprises 14 residues. Deletions cut 0 bases from V and 7 bases from J, with 13 bases between.

The gene calls are TRBV5-1 and TRBJ2-2; 8 bases line up with TRBD1. CDR3 length equals 15 residues. Trimming took 4 bases from V and 2 from J; bases not matched to a gene: 4. Germline CDR1 SGHRS, CDR2 YFSETQ. The CDR3 here is CASSAGQGNTGELFF. CDR3 bases: TGCGCCAGCAGCGCCGGACAGGGAAACACCGGGGAGCTGTTTTTT.

The genes are TRBV5-1 and TRBJ2-3; D is perhaps TRBD1 (6 bases). The germline V gene has CDR1 SGHRS and CDR2 YFSETQ. V was pared by 1 base and J by 2 bases, with 17 bases between. CDR3 length: 17 amino acids. Written as DNA, the CDR3 is TGCGCCAGCAGCTTGCACACAGGGATACTAAACACAGATACGCAGTATTTT. Residues: CASSLHTGILNTDTQYF.

The J gene is TRBJ2-1, the V gene TRBV3-1, with D possibly TRBD1 on 6 matching bases. The CDR3 has 11 amino acids. Germline lookup yields CDR1 LGHDT and CDR2 YNNKEL (reference sequence). Deletions cut 4 bases from V and 10 bases from J, with 8 bases between. In DNA, the CDR3 is TGTGCCAGCAGCCCTAGGGGGGAGCAGTTCTTC. Its protein product is CASSPRGEQFF.

The CDR3: CASSLVGGNQFNEQFF. CDR3 sequence (DNA): TGTGCCAGCAGCTTAGTTGGCGGGAACCAGTTTAATGAGCAGTTCTTC. V and J are TRBV7-2 and TRBJ2-1, with D possibly TRBD2 on 6 matching bases. CDR3 length: 16 residues. Germline V gene sequence: CDR1 SGHTA, CDR2 FQGNSA. The V gene lost 1 base and the J gene lost 7 bases, with 17 bases spanning the gap.

The CDR3 sequence is CASSLSSITDTQYF. The CDR3 DNA reads as TGTGCCAGCAGCCTATCCTCCATTACAGATACGCAGTATTTT. The chain links TRBV7-9 to TRBJ2-3; D ambiguous. Germline lookup yields CDR1 SEHNR and CDR2 FQNEAQ (reference sequence). The CDR3 spans 14 residues. V was trimmed by 5 bases and J by 3 bases, leaving 12 bases between them.

The chain recombines TRBV5-6 with TRBJ2-7, with 11 bases matching TRBD2. CDR3 size: 17 residues. CDR1 and CDR2 from the germline V gene are SGHDT and YYEEEE. V gave up 3 bases and J gave up 0 bases; unmatched junction bases: 8. CDR3 bases: TGTGCCAGCAGCTCTCCCGGGACTAGCGGTTACTCCTACGAGCAGTACTTC. Translation: CASSSPGTSGYSYEQYF.

V and J are TRBV6-1 and TRBJ1-1, with 8 bases lining up with TRBD1. V dropped 1 base and J dropped 7; count of bases not matched to a gene: 5. This CDR3 has 14 amino acids. The germline CDR1 and CDR2 sequences are MNHNS and SASEGT. Written as DNA, the CDR3 is TGTGCCAGCAGTGAAGTGGACAGGGACCGTGAAGCTTTCTTT. It encodes CASSEVDRDREAFF.

This clonotype appeared once. This chain joins TRBV7-2 and TRBJ2-1, with D hard to call. The CDR3 has 11 residues. Germline CDR1 SGHTA, CDR2 FQGNSA. V lost 7 bases to trimming and J lost 0 bases, with 1 base between them. CDR3 sequence: CASNSYNEQFF. The CDR3, as DNA: TGTGCCAGCAACTCCTACAATGAGCAGTTCTTC. Complete variable domain (other parts from reference TRBV7-2 and TRBJ2-1): GAGVSQSPSNKVTEKGKDVELRCDPISGHTALYWYRQSLGQGLEFLIYFQGNSAPDKSGLPSDRFSAERTGGSVSTLTIQRTQQEDSAVYLCASNSYNEQFFGPGTRLTVL.

The chain combines TRBV24-1 with TRBJ1-2; no clear D. V was cut by 3 bases and J by 2 bases, with 9 bases left in between. Per germline, CDR1 KGHDR and CDR2 SFDVKD. The CDR3 contains 14 residues. Here the CDR3 DNA reads TGTGCCACCAGTGATAAAGCAGGCAACTATGGCTACACCTTC. It specifies CATSDKAGNYGYTF.

V is TRBV6-6 and J is TRBJ1-1, with D uncertain. The V gene's germline CDR1 is MNHNY and CDR2 SVGAGI (reference sequence). V lost 7 bases, J lost 0 bases, and 6 bases lay in between. The CDR3 consists of 12 residues. CDR3: CASKNVNTEAFF. In DNA form, the CDR3 reads TGTGCCAGCAAGAACGTGAACACTGAAGCTTTCTTT.

The chain is built from TRBV5-4 and TRBJ2-5, with D uncertain. CDR3 size: 12 residues. Germline lookup yields CDR1 SGHNT and CDR2 YYREEE (reference sequence). Trimming took off 6 bases at V and 5 bases at J, with 11 bases between the two ends. For the CDR3, the DNA is TGTGCCAGCACCAATCCCGGGGAGACCCAGTACTTC. It codes for CASTNPGETQYF. The complete variable domain, with remaining parts taken from reference TRBV5-4 and TRBJ2-5, reads ETGVTQSPTHLIKTRGQQVTLRCSSQSGHNTVSWYQQALGQGPQFIFQYYREEENGRGNFPPRFSGLQFPNYSSELNVNALELDDSALYLCASTNPGETQYFGPGTRLLVL.

The chain links TRBV29-1 to TRBJ1-2; D is undetermined. Germline values: CDR1 SQVTM, CDR2 ANQGSEA. Between the trimmed V and J ends, which lost 4 bases and 4 bases, there was a span of 10 bases. The CDR3 sequence is 12 residues long. The CDR3 DNA follows: TGCAGCGTTGTACCGGGGAGCTATGGCTACACCTTC. This sequence encodes CSVVPGSYGYTF.

V is TRBV7-2 and J is TRBJ2-7; 13 bases line up with TRBD2. Trimming took 0 bases from V and 6 from J; bases not matched to a gene: 2. From germline, CDR1 is SGHTA and CDR2 FQGNSA. The CDR3 is made up of 15 amino acids. The CDR3, as DNA: TGTGCCAGCAGCTTAGCGGGGACTAGCGGGATCGAGCAGTACTTC. This encodes CASSLAGTSGIEQYF.